Below, 29 T cell receptor beta chains from the same sample are listed, as sequenced in a study of tumor-infiltrating lymphocytes in primary liver carcinoma listed by TCRdb under 2017. Data came from an Illumina HiSeq 2500. TCRbeta-specific cDNA was reverse-transcribed from about 0.45 ug total RNA using a constant-region primer and ProtoScript II reverse transcriptase. The TCRbeta libraries were prepared through three rounds of nested multiplex PCR following a slightly modified ARM-PCR procedure. Each of the first two PCR rounds ran for around 10 cycles using multiplex TRBV1-TRBV30 forward primers together with a Cbeta reverse primer. Through fastp at Q25 and MiXCR, TCRdb rebuilt clones from the public reads, retaining in-frame beta chains. Each CDR3 protein gets just one entry, which takes the most common genes and DNA from the rows behind it. This sample has 190,000 or so distinct CDR3 sequences in its table, and approximately 64% of those were observed once. Under 7.5% of the sample is held by the ten biggest clonotypes.

Blood RNA was extracted from unsorted whole blood using TRIzol reagent, and germline DNA was obtained with the DNeasy Blood & Tissue kit. Sample: peripheral blood. All receptors come from an older woman with primary liver carcinoma and hepatitis B virus infection.

As concerns this clonotype: A much bigger clone sits one base away, suggesting this may be a read error. The CDR3 region has the DNA TGCGCCAGCAGCCTAAGTAGCTGGGCTAGCGGGAGAGACCCACCCTACAAGCAGTACTTC. It specifies CASSLSSWASGRDPPYKQYF. The genes are TRBV5-1 and TRBJ2-7; 10 nucleotides line up with TRBD2. The length of the CDR3 is 20 residues. In germline, CDR1 is SGHRS, CDR2 YFSETQ. The full variable domain, completed using reference TRBV5-1 and TRBJ2-7, is KAGVTQTPRYLIKTRGQQVTLSCSPISGHRSVSWYQQTPGQGLQFLFEYFSETQRNKGNFPGRFSGRQFSNSRSEMNVSTLELGDSALYLCASSLSSWASGRDPPYKQYFGPGTRLTVT.

The genes are TRBV7-9 and TRBJ2-7; 10 nucleotides align to TRBD2. The length of the CDR3 is 14 residues. The V and J ends lost 5 bases and 6 bases, in that order; junction bases with no gene match: 7. Looked up from germline, CDR1 is SEHNR and CDR2 is FQNEAQ (reference sequence). Here the CDR3 DNA reads TGTGCCAGCAGCCCTAGCGGGAGAATCTGCGAGCAGTACTTC. This codes for CASSPSGRICEQYF.

V usage is TRBV30 and J usage is TRBJ1-5, with D possibly TRBD1 on 5 matching bases. The ends were cut back, 3 bases at V and 6 bases at J, with 12 bases in the middle. CDR1 is GTSNPN and CDR2 is SVGIG in the germline V gene (reference sequence). The CDR3 sequence is 13 residues long. CDR3 coding DNA: TGTGCCTGGAGATCGGGACCGGGTCAGCCCCAGCATTTT. Its protein product is CAWRSGPGQPQHF. The full variable domain, rest sourced from reference TRBV30 and TRBJ1-5, is SQTIHQWPATLVQPVGSPLSLECTVEGTSNPNLYWYRQAAGRGLQLLFYSVGIGQISSEVPQNLSASRPQDRQFILSSKKLLLSDSGFYLCAWRSGPGQPQHFGDGTRLSIL.

The rearrangement links TRBV25-1 to TRBJ1-2; possible D gene TRBD1, 6 bases. There are 14 residues in the CDR3. CDR1 is MGHDK and CDR2 is SYGVNS in the germline V gene. The V end was cut by 3 bases, the J end by 8 bases, with 16 bases between. The CDR3 nucleotides are TGTGCCAGCAGTGATAGTAATGGGGACAAAGGCTACACCTTC. It encodes CASSDSNGDKGYTF.

In regard to this clonotype: This CDR3 fails to terminate in the conserved phenylalanine or tryptophan, so it likely reflects a read error. This chain uses TRBV11-2 with TRBJ1-1; D might be TRBD1 (6 bases). This CDR3 region has 14 residues. Trimming stripped 0 bases from V and 6 bases from J, with 11 bases between. The germline CDR1 and CDR2 sequences are SGHAT and FQNNGV. The chain's CDR3 is CASSLEQGWAEAFS. CDR3 DNA sequence: TGTGCCAGCAGCTTAGAGCAGGGGTGGGCTGAAGCTTTCTCT.

This clonotype was seen only a few times. The rearrangement links TRBV7-8 to TRBJ2-2; D is undetermined. The CDR3 is made up of 15 amino acids. V gave up 1 base and J gave up 5 bases, with 11 bases separating them. Germline V lookup: CDR1 SGHVS, CDR2 FQNEAQ. The CDR3 nucleotides are TGTGCCAGCAGCTTAGGCACCGCAAGTACCGGGGAGCTGTTTTTT. Translated, it gives CASSLGTASTGELFF.

This clonotype was detected many times. The V call is TRBV12-3 or TRBV12-4, the J call TRBJ2-1; D gene unclear. There are 11 residues in the CDR3. Trimming removed 4 bases at V and 4 bases at J, with 2 bases between. This CDR3 is CASSSYNEQFF. DNA of the CDR3: TGTGCCAGCAGTTCTTACAATGAGCAGTTCTTC.

This clonotype has at least ten counts. The V call is TRBV12-3 or TRBV12-4, the J call TRBJ2-1; TRBD2 is a possible D gene (5 bases). V lost 7 bases and J lost 7, with 14 bases in between. The CDR3 sequence is 13 residues long. For the CDR3, the DNA is TGTGCCAGCACGAGGGTCCGGAATAATGAGCAGTTCTTC. As protein: CASTRVRNNEQFF.

This chain joins TRBV28 and TRBJ2-3; D gene ambiguous. Trimming took 4 bases from V and 4 from J, leaving 15 bases between them. CDR3 length equals 15 residues. Germline CDR1 and CDR2: MDHEN and SYDVKM. The CDR3 DNA reads TGTGCCAGCAGTTCGGCGGAAGGTAGTTCAGATACGCAGTATTTT. This codes for CASSSAEGSSDTQYF. The complete variable domain, with remaining parts taken from reference TRBV28 and TRBJ2-3, reads DVKVTQSSRYLVKRTGEKVFLECVQDMDHENMFWYRQDPGLGLRLIYFSYDVKMKEKGDIPEGYSVSREKKERFSLILESASTNQTSMYLCASSSAEGSSDTQYFGPGTRLTVL.

This clonotype has more than one count but fewer than ten. The chain combines TRBV7-9 with TRBJ2-1, with TRBD2 identical over 10 bases. The CDR3 has 16 amino acids. V was pared by 4 bases and J by 10 bases, with 13 bases of the junction left unmatched. Germline lookup yields CDR1 SEHNR and CDR2 FQNEAQ (reference sequence). The chain's CDR3 is CASSSPSSGRVSEQFF. The CDR3 DNA sequence: TGTGCCAGCAGCTCACCTTCAAGCGGGAGGGTCAGCGAGCAGTTCTTC. The complete variable domain, with remaining parts taken from reference TRBV7-9 and TRBJ2-1, reads DTGVSQNPRHKITKRGQNVTFRCDPISEHNRLYWYRQTLGQGPEFLTYFQNEAQLEKSRLLSDRFSAERPKGSFSTLEIQRTEQGDSAMYLCASSSPSSGRVSEQFFGPGTRLTVL.

This clonotype was recorded at least ten times. The chain combines TRBV6-2 or TRBV6-3 with TRBJ2-7; D is perhaps TRBD1 (6 bases). Germline V gives CDR1 MNHEY, CDR2 SVGEGT. The V end lost 7 bases, the J end lost 2 bases, and 12 bases lay between the germline ends. CDR3 length: 13 residues. The CDR3 DNA reads TGTGCCAGCACGGAACAGGGTACCTACGAGCAGTACTTC. Translation gives CASTEQGTYEQYF.

As for this clonotype: A clone one base away is much larger, so this may be a read error. The chain is built from TRBV5-1 and TRBJ1-2, with D possibly matching TRBD1 (5 bases). This CDR3 is built from 15 residues. The V gene's germline CDR1 is SGHRS and CDR2 YFSETQ. V was clipped by 4 bases and J by 2 bases, with 15 bases between them. CDR3 DNA: TGCGCCAGCAGCCCGGGGGACGGCGGGAACTATGGCTACACCTTC. This sequence encodes CASSPGDGGNYGYTF.

Notes on this clonotype: One base away lies a much larger clone, so this may be a sequencing read error. V usage is TRBV5-4 and J usage is TRBJ2-5, with 13 nucleotides matching TRBD2. Germline trimming cut 6 bases from V and 2 bases from J; bases unmatched to any gene: 7. CDR1 is SGHNT and CDR2 is YYREEE in the germline V gene (reference sequence). The CDR3 spans 16 residues. The CDR3 region has the DNA TGTGCCAGCAACTCGCCGGGACTAGCGGGGCAAGAGACCCAGTACTTC. Protein: CASNSPGLAGQETQYF.

A note on this clonotype: The junction shows a germline mismatch at one end, possibly a read error. The chain employs TRBV11-3 and TRBJ2-7; the D gene could be TRBD1 or TRBD2 (5 bases each). The CDR3 length is 14 residues. In germline, CDR1 is SGHNT, CDR2 YENEEA. The CDR3: CAGSPLGTTYEQYF. The CDR3 bases are TGTGCCGGCAGCCCACTTGGGACCACCTACGAGCAGTACTTT.

Turning to this clonotype: A read error may be the cause here, since a much bigger clone is one base away. The chain links TRBV10-3 to TRBJ1-5, with no clear D. V gave up 10 bases and J gave up 0 bases, with 13 bases separating them. In germline, CDR1 is ENHRY, CDR2 SYGVKD. CDR3 size: 14 residues. The CDR3 loop reads CATADGNSNQPQHF. The CDR3, as DNA: TGTGCCACCGCGGACGGTAATAGCAATCAGCCCCAGCATTTT.

This clonotype occurred many times. The rearrangement links TRBV12-5 to TRBJ1-5; D unclear. Germline loops: CDR1 LGHNT, CDR2 FRNRAP. This CDR3 is 11 amino acids long. V was shortened by 5 bases and J by 5 bases, with 4 bases between the two germline ends. The CDR3 nucleotides are TGTGCTAGTGGTCCGTATCAGCCCCAGCATTTT. Translating gives CASGPYQPQHF.

V usage is TRBV7-9 and J usage is TRBJ1-2; 8 nucleotides align to TRBD1. The CDR3 has 14 residues. Trimming removed 0 bases from V and 5 bases from J; junction bases left unmatched: 2. Germline V gene sequence: CDR1 SEHNR, CDR2 FQNEAQ (reference sequence). CDR3 nucleotide sequence: TGTGCCAGCAGCTTAGCCGGGACAGGTTATGGCTACACCTTC. Translated: CASSLAGTGYGYTF.

This clonotype was detected only once. One junction end disagrees with the germline gene, perhaps due to a read error. The chain employs TRBV11-3 and TRBJ1-1, with unresolved D. CDR1 and CDR2 from the germline V gene are SGHNT and YENEEA. This CDR3 contains 15 residues. This CDR3 reads CASSLVVPEYAEVFF. DNA of the CDR3: TGTGCCAGCAGCTTAGTGGTGCCGGAGTACGCTGAAGTTTTCTTT.

This clonotype was counted once. This sequence may be a read error, since a much larger clone differs from it by one base. The chain joins TRBV6-1 to TRBJ2-2; a weak D match, TRBD1 (5 bases). From germline, CDR1 is MNHNS and CDR2 SASEGT. This CDR3 is 14 amino acids long. The chain's CDR3 is CDSSARQHTGELFF. CDR3 nucleotide sequence: TGTGACAGCAGTGCGAGACAGCACACCGGGGAGCTGTTTTTT.

This clonotype was counted once. This may stem from a read error, because a much larger clone lies one nucleotide away. The chain couples TRBV12-3 or TRBV12-4 to TRBJ2-7; 9 bases map to TRBD1. The CDR3 loop spans 12 amino acids. The CDR3 sequence is CDSGQGSYEQYF. As DNA, the CDR3 is TGTGACAGCGGACAGGGGAGTTACGAGCAGTACTTC.

This clonotype was seen a handful of times. The rearrangement links TRBV6-1 to TRBJ2-7; D might be TRBD1 or TRBD2, each matching 6 bases. Per germline, CDR1 MNHNS and CDR2 SASEGT. Trimming took 8 bases from V and 4 from J, leaving 33 bases between them. This CDR3 has 19 residues. Written as DNA, the CDR3 is TGTGCCAGCCCTCTCGGGGGCTTACAGGGCCAGAGGATAGGTTACGAGCAGTACTTC. Translated, it gives CASPLGGLQGQRIGYEQYF.

Worth noting for this clonotype: A single base separates this from a much larger clone, so it may be a read error. The final CDR3 position lacks the conserved phenylalanine or tryptophan, pointing to a likely read error. The CDR3 DNA is TGCAGACCGGGACACACCGCACTGACCCAGTACTCC. This encodes CRPGHTALTQYS. The chain uses TRBV29-1 and TRBJ2-5, with D perhaps TRBD1 (6 bases). The CDR3 contains 12 residues. Per germline, CDR1 SQVTM and CDR2 ANQGSEA.

This clonotype was seen ten or more times. The gene calls are TRBV6-6 and TRBJ1-2; a possible D gene is TRBD1 (5 bases). Trimming shortened V by 5 bases and J by 4 bases, and 14 bases separated the two germline ends. Germline values: CDR1 MNHNY, CDR2 SVGAGI (reference sequence). The CDR3 is 14 amino acids. This CDR3 reads CASSPSGTSYGYTF. CDR3 DNA: TGTGCCAGCAGTCCCTCCGGGACGTCCTATGGCTACACCTTC.

J is TRBJ1-2 and V is TRBV4-1, with TRBD1 matching over 7 bases. CDR1 and CDR2 (germline): MGHRA, YSYEKL. The V and J ends lost 1 base and 13 bases, in that order; junction bases with no gene match: 12. This CDR3 is built from 14 residues. Here the CDR3 reads CASSQAGGSYGRTF. The CDR3 coding sequence is TGCGCCAGCAGCCAAGCAGGGGGATCCTATGGCCGCACCTTC.

In regard to this clonotype: Since a much larger clone is just one base distant, this may be a read error. This sequence joins TRBV11-3 and TRBJ1-5, with a possible D match to TRBD1 (5 bases). CDR3 size: 15 residues. Germline V gives CDR1 SGHNT, CDR2 YENEEA. The CDR3 DNA reads TGTGCCGGCAGCTTAGATCTGGGGGTGGCTCAGCCCCAGCATTTT. The encoded protein is CAGSLDLGVAQPQHF.

A word on this clonotype: The conserved phenylalanine or tryptophan is not found at the CDR3 terminus, so this likely reflects a read error. The rearrangement links TRBV11-2 to TRBJ2-1, with 7 bases lining up with TRBD2. Germline CDR1 and CDR2: SGHAT and FQNNGV. The CDR3 is 17 amino acids. CDR3 in DNA: TGTACCAACAGCCCCTTCCCCCCCCCGACCGCGGGGGATGAGCAGTTCCTC. It is translated as CTNSPFPPPTAGDEQFL.

The V gene is TRBV28, the J gene TRBJ2-7, with 10 nucleotides matching TRBD1. From germline, CDR1 is MDHEN and CDR2 SYDVKM. Unmatched junction bases numbered 8, after V lost 3 bases and J lost 3 bases. The CDR3 spans 16 residues. CDR3 sequence: CASSLDTGQGFYEQYF. The CDR3 DNA sequence: TGTGCCAGCAGTTTGGATACGGGACAGGGGTTCTACGAGCAGTACTTC.

About this clonotype itself: This could be a read error, since a much larger clone is one nucleotide away. The gene calls are TRBV13 and TRBJ1-2, with D perhaps matching TRBD1 (5 bases). The CDR3 spans 16 residues. Germline V gene sequence: CDR1 PRHDT, CDR2 FYEKMQ (reference sequence). CDR3 in amino acids: CVSSLGGATPPGGYTF. CDR3 sequence (DNA): TGTGTCAGCAGCTTAGGCGGGGCCACCCCCCCGGGTGGCTACACCTTC.

This clonotype came up once. A much more abundant neighbour one base away suggests this may be a read error. V gene TRBV14 combines with J gene TRBJ2-7, with D unresolved. V was pared by 8 bases and J by 0 bases, with 11 bases between. Germline loops: CDR1 SGHDN, CDR2 FVKESK. The CDR3 contains 13 residues. The DNA for the CDR3 is TGTGCCAGCCAACAGATTAACTCCTACGAGCAGTACTTC. Translation: CASQQINSYEQYF.